These 31 T cell receptor beta chains originate from one sample sequenced in a study of Ad26.COV2.S vaccination and SARS-CoV-2 variants (dated by TCRdb to the early 2020s). What this sample's treatment or condition label stands for: 19 received Ad26.COV2.S at low or high dose, single or two shots; about 5 received placebo; per-sample allocation not given. For vaccine and placebo recipients, the sequenced repertoires came from samples collected on day 63 after the first injection. Libraries were built with the immunoSEQ multiplex PCR assay. TCRdb mirrors the immuneACCESS table, restricted to in-frame sequences. Some clones are absent from its copies; in checked studies, under half trace to an unresolved V gene, and the reason for the others is unknown. Present in this sample are 300,000 to 400,000 clones, roughly 87% of which were seen just once. Around 3.6% of the sample rests with the top ten. The sample in question was peripheral blood, obtained in a trial of Ad26.COV2.S vaccine versus placebo. The origin of the receptors is a person between 18 and 65 years old who received the Ad26.COV2.S COVID-19 vaccine or a placebo.

The V call is TRBV6-5, the J call TRBJ1-1; 7 bases align to TRBD1. This CDR3 comprises 12 residues. The germline V gene encodes CDR1 MNHEY and CDR2 SVGAGI. V was pared by 7 bases and J by 8 bases, with 7 bases of the junction left unmatched. The DNA of the CDR3 is TGTGCCAGCAAGAGGGGGCTTGAGGAAGCTTTCTTT. This gives the protein CASKRGLEEAFF.

V is TRBV19 and J is TRBJ1-4; 7 bases line up with TRBD1. Trimming removed 5 bases from V and 0 bases from J; junction bases left unmatched: 9. The CDR3 runs 17 residues. Germline-derived CDR1 and CDR2 are LNHDA and SQIVND (reference sequence). The CDR3, as DNA: TGTGCCAGTAGTGCGGACAGGCGGGTTGCAACTAATGAAAAACTGTTTTTT. Its translation is CASSADRRVATNEKLFF.

The gene calls are TRBV24-1 and TRBJ2-3, with D unclear. The CDR3 contains 13 residues. Germline V gene data show CDR1 as KGHDR and CDR2 as SFDVKD. The V gene lost 0 bases and the J gene lost 4 bases, with 4 bases spanning the gap. Here the CDR3 reads CATSDLRADTQYF. CDR3 DNA: TGTGCCACCAGTGATTTGAGGGCAGATACGCAGTATTTT.

V is TRBV27 and J is TRBJ1-1, with 8 nucleotides matching TRBD1. From germline, CDR1 is MNHEY and CDR2 SMNVEV (reference sequence). Trimming at V came to 2 bases and at J to 7 bases, leaving 18 bases not matched to a gene. The CDR3 is made up of 18 amino acids. CDR3 amino acids: CASSLNRRTGLIGREAFF. The CDR3 coding sequence is TGTGCCAGCAGTTTAAACCGTAGGACAGGGTTAATAGGGCGTGAAGCTTTCTTT.

The chain combines TRBV29-1 with TRBJ2-7, with 7 positions matching TRBD2. Trimming at V came to 7 bases and at J to 0 bases, leaving 9 bases not matched to a gene. CDR1 SQVTM and CDR2 ANQGSEA come from the germline V gene. CDR3 length: 14 residues. The CDR3 loop is CSAWFPGGSYEQYF. The CDR3 coding sequence is TGCAGCGCTTGGTTCCCGGGGGGCTCCTACGAGCAGTACTTC.

V usage is TRBV11-2 and J usage is TRBJ2-7; D may be TRBD2 (5 bases). Germline V gives CDR1 SGHAT, CDR2 FQNNGV. The length of the CDR3 is 16 residues. V lost 5 bases to trimming and J lost 1 base, with 18 bases between them. The CDR3 nucleotides read TGTGCCAGCAGCCGGATCGAAGACCGGACTTCCTACGAGCAGTACTTC. Its translation is CASSRIEDRTSYEQYF.

The V call is TRBV5-8, the J call TRBJ1-5; tentatively, D is TRBD1 (5 bases). V dropped 2 bases and J dropped 2 bases, with 14 bases sitting between them. Germline assignment: CDR1 SGHTS and CDR2 YDEGEE. This CDR3 comprises 16 residues. The CDR3 reads CASSLWQGRGNQPQHF. The CDR3 bases are TGTGCCAGCAGCTTATGGCAGGGAAGGGGCAATCAGCCCCAGCATTTT. Based on the CDR3 plus reference TRBV5-8 and TRBJ1-5, the full variable domain is EAGVTQSPTHLIKTRGQQATLRCSPISGHTSVYWYQQALGLGLQFLLWYDEGEERNRGNFPPRFSGRQFPNYSSELNVNALELEDSALYLCASSLWQGRGNQPQHFGDGTRLSIL.

V usage is TRBV3-1 (or the pseudogene TRBV3-2) and J usage is TRBJ2-1; 12 bases match TRBD2. This CDR3 has 16 residues. The germline CDR1 and CDR2 sequences are LGHDT and YNNKEL (reference sequence). V dropped 4 bases and J dropped 7; count of bases not matched to a gene: 8. The CDR3 bases are TGTGCCAGCAGCCGCCTCCTAGCGGGGGGGCCGAATGAGCAGTTCTTC. The encoded protein is CASSRLLAGGPNEQFF.

The chain combines TRBV6-5 with TRBJ2-2; D possibly corresponds to TRBD1 (7 bases). V shed 7 bases and J shed 3 bases, with 12 bases lying between them. Germline CDR1 and CDR2: MNHEY and SVGAGI. CDR3 length: 14 amino acids. This chain's CDR3 is CASTRGVDTGELFF. The CDR3 DNA sequence: TGTGCCAGCACCAGGGGGGTAGACACCGGGGAGCTGTTTTTT.

This clone has a handful of counts. The rearrangement uses TRBV12-3 or TRBV12-4 and TRBJ1-2; no reliable D call. V gave up 1 base and J gave up 5 bases, with 8 bases separating them. CDR3 size: 13 residues. DNA of the CDR3: TGTGCCAGCAGTTTAGTAGCGGAGTATGGCTACACCTTC. Residues: CASSLVAEYGYTF.

The V call is TRBV5-5, the J call TRBJ1-5; D gene unclear. Germline V CDR1 and CDR2: SGHKS, YYEKEE (reference sequence). There are 13 residues in the CDR3. Trimming stripped 5 bases from V and 7 bases from J, with 13 bases between. DNA of the CDR3: TGTGCCAGCAGTTATACCGGACCGCAGCCCCAGCATTTT. Translating gives CASSYTGPQPQHF.

This clone occurred a few times. The chain is built from TRBV19 and TRBJ1-5; D is unresolved. CDR3 length: 12 amino acids. Trimming pared 5 bases from V and 1 base from J, leaving 3 bases between. Germline assignment: CDR1 LNHDA and CDR2 SQIVND (reference sequence). The CDR3, as DNA: TGTGCCAGTAGTGGCAGCAATCAGCCCCAGCATTTT. Translated: CASSGSNQPQHF.

The gene calls are TRBV19 and TRBJ1-6, with 8 bases lining up with TRBD1. CDR1 LNHDA and CDR2 SQIVND come from the germline V gene (reference sequence). V gave up 6 bases and J gave up 7 bases; unmatched junction bases: 5. The CDR3 consists of 14 residues. CDR3 DNA: TGTGCCAGTAGACCCCAGGGGGCAAATTCACCCCTCCACTTT. Amino acid sequence: CASRPQGANSPLHF.

The chain links TRBV5-1 to TRBJ2-4; the D call may be TRBD1 or TRBD2 (5 bases each). Between the trimmed V and J ends, which lost 6 bases and 1 base, there was a span of 11 bases. Germline loops: CDR1 SGHRS, CDR2 YFSETQ. The CDR3 consists of 14 residues. The CDR3: CASNSGTAKNIQYF. CDR3 in DNA: TGCGCCAGCAACTCAGGGACGGCCAAAAACATTCAGTACTTC.

CDR3: CASSEPADRVANYGYTF. The CDR3 DNA reads TGTGCCAGCAGTGAGCCCGCCGACAGAGTAGCTAACTATGGCTACACCTTC. The chain uses TRBV6-1 and TRBJ1-2; a weak D match, TRBD1 (5 bases). V gave up 3 bases and J gave up 0 bases, with 17 bases separating them. This CDR3 is built from 17 residues. The germline V gene has CDR1 MNHNS and CDR2 SASEGT.

The chain carries TRBV6-6 and TRBJ2-1, with D perhaps matching TRBD1 or TRBD2 (6 bases each). Germline CDR1 MNHNY, CDR2 SVGAGI (reference sequence). The CDR3 consists of 11 residues. Trimming shortened V by 5 bases and J by 12 bases, and 11 bases separated the two germline ends. DNA for the CDR3: TGTGCCAGCAGTCCTGAGGGGGGGCAGTTCTTC. This encodes CASSPEGGQFF.

The chain has TRBV10-1 and TRBJ1-5; 7 nucleotides align to TRBD1. V shed 11 bases and J 5 bases; nucleotides not matched to a gene: 12. Germline V gene data show CDR1 as WNHNN and CDR2 as SYGVQD (reference sequence). The CDR3 spans 14 residues. CDR3 DNA: TGCGCCTCGTACCCCGGGACAGAGTATCAGCCCCAGCATTTT. Translated, it gives CASYPGTEYQPQHF.

The chain couples TRBV9 to TRBJ1-5; perhaps TRBD1 as D (6 bases). The length of the CDR3 is 13 residues. Trimming removed 4 bases from V and 7 bases from J, with 12 bases in between. The germline CDR1 and CDR2 sequences are SGDLS and YYNGEE. CDR3 residues: CASSLTGMQPQHF. For the CDR3, the DNA is TGTGCCAGCAGCCTCACAGGGATGCAGCCCCAGCATTTT.

The V and J genes are TRBV4-2 and TRBJ2-2, with D tentatively TRBD1 (5 bases). Trimming stripped 0 bases from V and 2 bases from J, with 13 bases between. CDR3 length: 17 amino acids. From germline, CDR1 is LGHNA and CDR2 YNFKEQ. This CDR3 is CASSQDYPGRNTGELFF. CDR3 nucleotide sequence: TGTGCCAGCAGCCAAGATTACCCAGGGCGAAACACCGGGGAGCTGTTTTTT.

J is TRBJ2-1 and V is TRBV7-3; tentative D call: TRBD2 (6 bases). The CDR3 sequence is 17 residues long. Germline V CDR1 and CDR2: SGHTA, FQGTGA. V lost 1 base, J lost 3 bases, and 16 bases lay in between. The CDR3 DNA sequence: TGTGCCAGCAGCTTAAGTGGAGGGGCACAATACTACAATGAGCAGTTCTTC. This translates into CASSLSGGAQYYNEQFF.

The CDR3 sequence: CATRGVGETQYF. The CDR3 DNA sequence: TGTGCCACCCGGGGGGTCGGGGAGACCCAGTACTTC. The chain uses TRBV10-3 and TRBJ2-5; 7 nucleotides line up with TRBD2. The CDR3 has 12 residues. Germline CDR1 ENHRY, CDR2 SYGVKD. V was clipped by 10 bases and J by 5 bases; unmatched bases: 7.

This clone was observed a single time. The V gene is TRBV7-2, the J gene TRBJ1-2, with a possible D match to TRBD1 (5 bases). The CDR3 length is 15 residues. V lost 4 bases and J 4 bases, leaving 16 bases between the germline ends. Germline V gene sequence: CDR1 SGHTA, CDR2 FQGNSA. CDR3 in DNA: TGTGCCAGCAGCTCAACAGGACCTCAGGGCTATGGCTACACCTTC. Its protein is CASSSTGPQGYGYTF.

In the case of this clone: The same CDR3 arises from other DNA sequences in this sample as well. The chain joins TRBV9 to TRBJ2-3; TRBD2 agrees at 9 bases. The CDR3 runs 15 residues. Germline V lookup: CDR1 SGDLS, CDR2 YYNGEE. V was clipped by 0 bases and J by 1 base; unmatched bases: 0. Here the CDR3 DNA reads TGTGCCAGCAGCGTAGGCGGGGGGGGCACAGATACGCAGTATTTT. It is translated as CASSVGGGGTDTQYF.

The chain couples TRBV6-5 to TRBJ2-7, with 12 bases lining up with TRBD2. V shed 6 bases and J 1 base; nucleotides not matched to a gene: 4. This CDR3 contains 15 residues. Germline V CDR1 and CDR2: MNHEY, SVGAGI. CDR3: CASSTTSGGSYEQYF. CDR3 DNA sequence: TGTGCCAGCAGCACTACTAGCGGGGGGTCCTACGAGCAGTACTTC.

J is TRBJ2-5 and V is TRBV7-6; 14 nucleotides agree with TRBD2. Germline lookup yields CDR1 SGHVS and CDR2 FNYEAQ. V dropped 3 bases and J dropped 5; count of bases not matched to a gene: 14. The CDR3 extends over 19 amino acids. In DNA form, the CDR3 reads TGTGCCAGCAGCTTCAGCGACCTTGGACTAGCGGGGGGCGAGGAGACCCAGTACTTC. It translates to CASSFSDLGLAGGEETQYF.

The gene calls are TRBV9 and TRBJ1-2; D ambiguous. The CDR3 is 15 amino acids. The V gene lost 0 bases and the J gene lost 4 bases, with 13 bases spanning the gap. Germline V gene data show CDR1 as SGDLS and CDR2 as YYNGEE. In DNA form, the CDR3 reads TGTGCCAGCAGCGTAGGAAGTAAAGAGGGCTATGGCTACACCTTC. Translated, it gives CASSVGSKEGYGYTF.

The chain is built from TRBV6-5 and TRBJ2-1; D perhaps matches TRBD2 (5 bases). The length of the CDR3 is 15 residues. The V gene's germline CDR1 is MNHEY and CDR2 SVGAGI. V was cut by 5 bases and J by 2 bases, with 13 bases left in between. CDR3 in DNA: TGTGCCAGCAGTACTAGAGGGTTGGCCTACAATGAGCAGTTCTTC. Translated: CASSTRGLAYNEQFF.

V and J are TRBV15 and TRBJ1-1, with D possibly TRBD1 on 5 matching bases. CDR3 length: 15 residues. CDR1 and CDR2 from the germline V gene are LNHNV and YYDKDF (reference sequence). V lost 3 bases and J 1 base, leaving 12 bases between the germline ends. CDR3 sequence (DNA): TGTGCCACCAGCAGCCGCGGGGCGGGGAACACTGAAGCTTTCTTT. The encoded protein is CATSSRGAGNTEAFF.

The chain links TRBV4-1 to TRBJ2-1, with unresolved D. The CDR3 is 16 residues long. Trimming stripped 1 base from V and 1 base from J, with 11 bases between. CDR1 and CDR2 (germline): MGHRA, YSYEKL. The CDR3: CASSQASALSYNEQFF. The CDR3 nucleotides read TGCGCCAGCAGCCAAGCCTCGGCCTTATCCTACAATGAGCAGTTCTTC.

The V gene is TRBV29-1, the J gene TRBJ2-3; D call uncertain. The ends were cut back, 1 base at V and 2 bases at J, with 16 bases in the middle. Germline values: CDR1 SQVTM, CDR2 ANQGSEA. The CDR3 length is 16 residues. In nucleotides, the CDR3 is TGCAGCGTTGAAGGTCCCGGTGGGTGGAACACAGATACGCAGTATTTT. The encoded protein is CSVEGPGGWNTDTQYF.

The chain couples TRBV3-1 (or the pseudogene TRBV3-2) to TRBJ1-6; tentative D call: TRBD1 (6 bases). Germline CDR1 reads LGHDT; CDR2 reads YNNKEL (reference sequence). The CDR3 is 17 residues long. V gave up 4 bases and J gave up 0 bases, with 13 bases separating them. CDR3 loop: CASSLSGGASYNSPLHF. CDR3 nucleotide sequence: TGTGCCAGCAGCCTGTCGGGGGGCGCCTCCTATAATTCACCCCTCCACTTT.